Below, one TCR beta chain is given with its context. What antigen it recognizes has not been identified. The cohort was made up of 500 to 850 healthy bone marrow donors. At the time of sampling, all cohort members were nominally healthy, though unrecorded immune exposures were likely present. The donor was CMV seropositive and belonged to the group of more than 250 seropositive cohort members. Each donor provided a peripheral blood sample, and peripheral blood mononuclear cells were used for TCR beta sequencing. The Qiagen DNeasy Blood Extraction Kit was used to extract genomic DNA from the blood cell samples. Library preparation employed the immunoSEQ multiplex PCR assay. A mixture of 60 forward primers for TCR Vbeta segments and 13 reverse primers for TCR Jbeta segments was used in the multiplex PCR. Amplification of the CDR3 region of rearranged TCR beta genes was performed with a multiplex PCR assay on genomic DNA. The Illumina HiSeq System was used to sequence the amplified TCR beta libraries as 87-base-pair reads. The study's own analysis went as follows. In a later analysis, tens of millions of unique TCR beta chains were counted across the 500 to 700 repertoires, and approximately 11 million of these chains were shared by at least two donors. Raw reads were error-corrected and collapsed into unique sequences by a nearest-neighbor algorithm in which closely related sequences were merged to remove PCR and sequencing errors. V, D and J gene segments were assigned by aligning CDR3 sequences to IMGT reference sequences. Each retained sequence needed at least a six-nucleotide match to both a V gene segment and a J gene segment. A rearrangement counted as productive if the CDR3 had no stop codons and remained in frame with V and J, and every other rearrangement counted as non-productive. Following IMGT convention, CDR3 was defined as the stretch from the second conserved V-encoded cysteine to the conserved J-encoded phenylalanine. In an earlier analysis of approximately 500 of the donors, sequences lacking an unambiguous match to a single V gene segment were excluded. An earlier analysis of 550 to 650 of the donors classified V segments as functional when productive rearrangements were above 56.7% and as segregating when the standard deviation between donors was above 5%. A statistical classification framework was built for diagnosing cytomegalovirus status from the catalog of TCR beta chain sequences. In a later analysis, V and J genes were assigned by comparing TCR nucleotide sequences against IMGT/GENE-DB human TR gene sequences. A later analysis assigned CDR3 sequences and most-parsimonious VDJ recombination scenarios with the TCRdist pipeline. A later analysis defined each TCR beta chain by its CDR3 amino acid sequence plus V-gene family, and excluded reads lacking a unique V-gene family. To address suspected cross-contamination and a sequencing artifact, a later analysis removed 450 to 700 highly shared, low-generation-probability nucleotide sequences. In a later analysis, a clonal expansion index for each public chain was calculated from normalized within-repertoire ranks of inferred template counts. In a later analysis, generation probabilities were computed using a VDJ recombination model fitted to out-of-frame rearrangements, and the results were checked against IGoR. Hypergeometric tests were used in a later analysis to score TCR-TCR, TCR-HLA and TCR-CMV co-occurrence, with a repertoire-size bias correction applied to the TCR pairs. In a later analysis, false discovery rates were estimated by permuting HLA or CMV assignments 20 times. In a later analysis, co-occurring TCRs were grouped using DBSCAN, and TCRdist sequence similarity was added for clustering within HLA-allele-positive subsets. Co-occurrence clustering excluded repertoires with fewer than 30,000 or more than 120,000 public chains, plus five with anomalous nucleotide sharing. This immuneACCESS table, as held by TCRdb, lists in-frame sequences with V and J called but not all clones. Of the missing ones, under half trace to an unresolved V gene in checked studies; the others have no known cause. V and J calls and clone size follow that table, whereas D and trimming were derived from the DNA. For this sample, the table gives 180,000 or so clones. In total, the top ten clones hold 0.7% to 0.8% of the sample.

The data are from a study of cytomegalovirus exposure and HLA in healthy donors (TCRdb year 2017). Regarding the research as a whole: An earlier analysis of some 550 of the donors reported 250 to 300 Gb of sequence data and 100 million to 140 million unique TCR beta sequences from about 200 million T cells. Of the roughly 400 genotyped donors, 65% to 90% were placed in the genetic ancestry cluster associated with self-reported Caucasian donors. The study used immunosequencing to profile the T cell repertoires of under 700 subjects and linked those repertoires to cytomegalovirus serostatus. A later genetic analysis took genome-wide SNP genotypes for about three fifths of the roughly 700 donors and used that subset as a discovery cohort. All discovery cohort repertoires had been generated using a single sequencing platform. An early release covering roughly 600 HLA-typed donors comprised around 300 gigabases of sequencing data and tens of millions of unique TCR sequences. The study aimed to test whether signatures of past pathogen exposure could be identified by cataloging public T cell receptors. Rather than drawing on any new phenotypic data, the later analysis identified candidate immune exposures from TCR beta sequences and the way those sequences occurred across donors. The number of typed donors differed by locus: about 629-630 for A, B, C, DRB1 and DQB1; 522 for DQA1; about 600 for DPA1; and around 490 for DPB1. A few DR-DQ haplotypes were treated as single units for association and clustering because of strong linkage in the cohort. Besides the first cohort of some 670 subjects, a separate validation cohort made up of over 100 different subjects was used. A later analysis re-examined previously published TCR beta repertoires from roughly 650 donors and added high-resolution HLA genotyping to investigate patterns of TCR occurrence. An earlier analysis of approximately 500 of the donors applied high-throughput TCR beta sequencing to assess whether each TCR beta V gene segment acted as functional or pseudogenic. Among roughly 400 genotyped donors of the cohort, an average of about 220,000 unique TCR beta nucleotide sequences was sequenced per donor, of which about 19% were non-productive. Class I and class II HLA loci were covered by the typing at four-digit resolution. To predict cytomegalovirus infection status, the study brought together high-throughput TCR immunosequencing, statistical association of individual TCRs with disease status, and machine learning. Alongside the repertoire data, information on donor age, sex, ethnicity and CMV serostatus was compiled.

General findings and caveats noted by the study authors: A further reported finding was that TCR beta sequences accurately predicted the HLA-A and HLA-B alleles for most subjects in the first cohort. Presence/absence analyses assumed roughly uniform sequencing depth across donors, an assumption that may not hold. Most CMV-associated TCR beta chains appeared to be HLA-restricted in a later analysis, and the HLA associations seemed to be driven largely by CMV exposure. In a later analysis, several top co-occurrence clusters were reported to appear linked to parvovirus B19, influenza, CMV and Epstein-Barr virus. The cohort was sequenced for TCR beta chains only, and without alpha or paired-chain data the features that could be detected were limited. An earlier analysis of approximately 600 of the donors showed that most TCR beta V segments appeared in productive rearrangements either about 87% or about 30% of the time, which broadly matched IMGT annotations. Across donors, most TCR sequences were observed very rarely, whereas some public TCRs were present in many individuals. Cytomegalovirus status was reported to be diagnosed by the classifier with high specificity and sensitivity in both the original and validation cohorts. The earlier analysis of nearly 600 of the donors excluded roughly 16 rarely observed V segments, including chromosome 9 orphons, because counts were too low. Linkage disequilibrium might explain the correlated functional status among segregating V segments, but an unknown experimental factor could not be excluded. An association between a missense DCLRE1C variant and V-gene and J-gene trimming of TCR beta chains was found in a later genetic analysis and replicated in an independent cohort. Compared with equally common non-associated chains, HLA-associated TCR beta chains in a later analysis were more clonally expanded and had lower generation probabilities. At a false discovery rate of 0.05, a later analysis linked under 20,000 TCR beta sequences to specific HLA alleles. The authors suggested that the approach could potentially be extended to other disease states and immunological phenotypes. In vitro tests confirmed that a few of the cytomegalovirus-associated TCR beta chains recognize cytomegalovirus antigens. A total of fewer than 200 TCR beta chains were listed by the study as associated with cytomegalovirus. In a later genetic analysis, fewer N-insertions in productive TCRs were reported among donors in an Asian-associated ancestry cluster than the roughly 640-donor mean. Because HLA typing was unavailable for some donors at each locus, only the typed subset was used in association tests. Immune exposure information for the cohort was limited to CMV serostatus. According to a later analysis, TCR association rates differed among HLA loci, with DRB1 alleles showing the most associated TCRs and HLA-C alleles showing the fewest. A cluster of highly shared sequence variants was judged likely to be a technical artifact of the sequencing pipeline. Assigning TCR associations to individual alleles was difficult when HLA alleles, especially DR and DQ, strongly co-occurred.

The sequence derives from a woman under 30 in good health and CMV-seropositive. Material: PBMCs.

The bases are TGTGCCAGCAACCCATTCGGCGGGGGTGGCAATGAGCAGTTCTTC. Translated, this gives CASNPFGGGGNEQFF. The V and J segments used are TRBV7-8 and TRBJ2-1; TRBD2 aligns with 7 central bases. The CDR3 runs 15 residues from the cysteine to the phenylalanine. Just CDR3 DNA is preserved here, 45 bases in frame from base 1. V has 7 bases trimmed and J has 6 bases trimmed; junction bases matching no gene number 12. The germline V gene provides CDR1 SGHVS and CDR2 FQNEAQ.